These 7 T cell receptor beta chains were sequenced from one sample in a study of blood T cell repertoires in COVID-19. Profiled with immunoSEQ multiplex PCR; TCRdb holds only in-frame clones, not every one. Of about 40,000 clones listed, roughly 89% are singletons. Sequenced material: peripheral blood. The receptors derive from a human donor in a cohort sampled during active COVID-19.

This sequence joins TRBV5-4 and TRBJ2-5; the D gene is possibly TRBD1 (5 bases). Germline V gene lookup returns CDR1 SGHNT and CDR2 YYREEE (reference sequence). V dropped 4 bases and J dropped 1 base, with 17 bases sitting between them. This CDR3 contains 16 residues. The CDR3 nucleotides read TGTGCCAGCAGCATCGTAGGGTGGGGCTTCCAAGAGACCCAGTACTTC. Protein sequence: CASSIVGWGFQETQYF.

The DNA for the CDR3 is TGTGCCAGCAGCTTAGCTGCGACAGGACGGGACGAGCAGTACTTC. Translating gives CASSLAATGRDEQYF. V usage is TRBV7-2 and J usage is TRBJ2-7; D is possibly TRBD1 (6 bases). Germline V lookup: CDR1 SGHTA, CDR2 FQGNSA. The CDR3 runs to 15 residues. The ends were cut back, 0 bases at V and 5 bases at J, with 14 bases in the middle.

This chain links TRBV4-3 with TRBJ1-2; TRBD1 is a possible D gene (5 bases). With 1 base removed from V and 5 bases from J, the gap between germline ends came to 14 bases. The CDR3 contains 15 residues. CDR1 and CDR2 (germline): LGHNA, YSLEER. CDR3 nucleotide sequence: TGCGCCAGCAGCCAAGCTTGGCAGGGCGAGTATGGCTACACCTTC. This translates into CASSQAWQGEYGYTF.

This chain connects TRBV19 to TRBJ1-6, with D possibly TRBD1 on 5 matching bases. This CDR3 is 18 amino acids long. Trimming cost V 4 bases and J 10 bases, with 26 bases left between them. Germline loops: CDR1 LNHDA, CDR2 SQIVND (reference sequence). The CDR3 nucleotides are TGTGCCAGTAGTACCACTGGGGGGGTCCGAGGGGAAAACTCACCCCTCCACTTT. Its translation: CASSTTGGVRGENSPLHF.

The CDR3 DNA is TGTGCCAGCAGCCCTACTACAGGGGTCCGTGAAAAACTGTTTTTT. It encodes CASSPTTGVREKLFF. The chain joins TRBV11-2 to TRBJ1-4; TRBD1 agrees at 7 bases. The germline gives CDR1 SGHAT, CDR2 FQNNGV. V lost 5 bases, J lost 7 bases, and 10 bases stayed unmatched. The CDR3 consists of 15 residues.

The chain carries TRBV11-3 and TRBJ2-7, with TRBD1 matching over 7 bases. CDR1 and CDR2 (germline): SGHNT, YENEEA. J lost 3 bases, V lost 6 bases, and 8 bases had no gene match. CDR3 length: 14 amino acids. This CDR3 is CASSPGGRFYEQYF. In DNA, the CDR3 is TGTGCCAGCAGTCCAGGGGGACGGTTCTACGAGCAGTACTTC.

V usage is TRBV6-5 and J usage is TRBJ1-2; D is unclear. CDR1 MNHEY and CDR2 SVGAGI come from the germline V gene. V lost 2 bases, J lost 2 bases, and 6 bases lay in between. CDR3 length equals 13 residues. CDR3 DNA: TGTGCCAGCAGTTACACGGGGAACTATGGCTACACCTTC. Its protein is CASSYTGNYGYTF.